The rows below give T cell receptor beta chains drawn from one sample of a study of molecular identifiers for immune sequencing clone quantification. TCRdb reprocessed the PCR reads with MiXCR, giving one entry per CDR3 protein. Found here are 400,000 to 600,000 distinct CDR3 sequences, about a quarter of them singletons; the top ten hold just over 0.75%. Sequenced sample: naive CD8+ T cells from blood, with Jurkat cell RNA spiked in. The source is a human donor in good health. Some libraries in this study had Jurkat cell RNA spiked in. CDR3s include the opening cysteine and the closing phenylalanine or tryptophan. A D gene is named only where the DNA matches it firmly. The listing skips clone size in some rows; elsewhere it reads once, few, many or a size class.

abundance	v_gene	d_gene	j_gene	CDR3nt	CDR3aa
few	TRBV19	NA	TRBJ2-7	TGTGCCAGTAGTATAGGGCCCGCCTACGAGCAGTACTTC	CASSIGPAYEQYF
many	TRBV24-1	TRBD2	TRBJ2-1	TGTGCCACCATTGAGCGGGGGAGCTCCTACAATGAGCAGTTCTTC	CATIERGSSYNEQFF
few	TRBV4-1	NA	TRBJ1-5	TGCGCCAGCAGCCAAGATATCAATAGCAATCAGCCCCAGCATTTT	CASSQDINSNQPQHF
few	TRBV11-2	TRBD2	TRBJ2-1	TGTGCCAGCAGCTTACTAGCGGGAGTCAACAATGAGCAGTTCTTC	CASSLLAGVNNEQFF
many	TRBV4-1	TRBD2	TRBJ2-1	TGCGCCAGCAGCTTGACTAGCGGGAGTTACAATGAGCAGTTCTTC	CASSLTSGSYNEQFF
NA	TRBV15	NA	TRBJ2-1	TGTGCCACCAGCAGTAGGTTACTAGTCCATGAGCAGTTCTTC	CATSSRLLVHEQFF
many	TRBV7-2	NA	TRBJ2-1	TGTGCCAGCAGCTTAGGGTTTTCGAGGAATGAGCAGTTCTTC	CASSLGFSRNEQFF
many	TRBV28	TRBD2	TRBJ2-1	TGTGCCAGCAGTTCCCTGCCGGGACTAGCGGGATATGAGCAGTTCTTC	CASSSLPGLAGYEQFF
NA	TRBV2	NA	TRBJ2-3	TGTGCCAGCCAATCGAGAGGCACCATAGATACGCAGTATTTT	CASQSRGTIDTQYF
NA	TRBV27	NA	TRBJ2-7	TGTGCCAGCGGCCCGCCCGGGTCCCTCTCCTACGCGCAGTACTTC	CASGPPGSLSYAQYF
NA	TRBV11-2	NA	TRBJ1-1	TGTGCCAGCAGCTTAGAGGTCTGGGGCACTGAAGCTTTCTTT	CASSLEVWGTEAFF
few	TRBV7-9	NA	TRBJ1-2	TGTGCCAGCAGCCCCCCGGGCCCACGGGCCTACACCTTC	CASSPPGPRAYTF
few	TRBV9	NA	TRBJ1-1	TGTGCCAGCAGCGTAGGGGAAGGGGACCTTTCCATGAACACTGAAGCTTTCTTT	CASSVGEGDLSMNTEAFF
few	TRBV19	NA	TRBJ1-1	TGTGCCAGTACCCTCACCCCGAGGGGATCGTACACTGAAGCTTTCTTT	CASTLTPRGSYTEAFF
many	TRBV16	TRBD1	TRBJ1-1	TGTGCCAGCAGCCCCTCGACAGGGGGCACTGAAGCTTTCTTT	CASSPSTGGTEAFF
NA	TRBV5-6	NA	TRBJ2-1	TGTGCCAGCAGCATAGGCAGGGCGTTGACGAATGAGCAGTTCTTC	CASSIGRALTNEQFF